The TCR beta chain described here comes from a study of response to subunit inactivated influenza vaccine. In regard to this clonotype: Its antigen is still unknown. This may arise from a read error, as a much more abundant clone is one base away.

Study-wide results and caveats: The authors put forward the suggestion that each seasonal influenza vaccination may bring in only a limited number of new T cells.

CDR1 is DFQATT, CDR2 SNEGSKA, per germline (reference sequence). The CDR3 is 15 residues long. TCRdb fed the RT-PCR reads into MiXCR, producing one record per CDR3 protein. The sample comprises over 300,000 distinct CDR3 sequences, around a fifth of which are singletons, and roughly a tenth rests with the top ten. The chain links TRBV20-1 to TRBJ2-5; 7 bases are a match to TRBD2. The TCR originated in a man between 50 and 75 years old who received an inactivated influenza vaccine. The input for sequencing was PBMCs from blood, taken about 19 months after vaccination. The DNA for the CDR3 is TGCAGTGCTAGAGTTGCGGGAGATTTTCAAGAGACCCGGTACTTC. It yields the protein CSARVAGDFQETRYF.